The source of this T cell receptor (beta chain) is a study of CD8 T cells in ankylosing spondylitis. Germline V gene lookup returns CDR1 SEHNR and CDR2 FQNEAQ (reference sequence). V lost 5 bases and J lost 0; bases outside the gene matches: 6. CDR3 length: 15 residues. Study-wide findings and caveats: Within matched ankylosing spondylitis synovial fluid, disease-linked clones were reportedly significantly enriched. A TCR beta motif of 7 or 8 highly homologous variants appeared characteristic of ankylosing spondylitis blood. Prior work had noted some motif variants in reactive arthritis blood and synovial fluid.

As to this clonotype: Its antigen remains unknown.

In TCRdb, the 5' RACE reads were re-called with MiXCR into one record per CDR3 protein. Among 150,000 to 200,000 distinct CDR3 sequences listed, around 9.6% were seen once. The chain has TRBV7-9 and TRBJ2-5; TRBD1 matches at 7 bases. Sequencing was done on a sample of blood, either unsorted or a sorted T cell fraction (not recorded which). The sequence was collected from a female donor with ankylosing spondylitis or in good health (not recorded which). CDR3 sequence (DNA): TGTGCCAGCAGCGCCACGGGACAGAACCAAGAGACCCAGTACTTC. Translation gives CASSATGQNQETQYF.